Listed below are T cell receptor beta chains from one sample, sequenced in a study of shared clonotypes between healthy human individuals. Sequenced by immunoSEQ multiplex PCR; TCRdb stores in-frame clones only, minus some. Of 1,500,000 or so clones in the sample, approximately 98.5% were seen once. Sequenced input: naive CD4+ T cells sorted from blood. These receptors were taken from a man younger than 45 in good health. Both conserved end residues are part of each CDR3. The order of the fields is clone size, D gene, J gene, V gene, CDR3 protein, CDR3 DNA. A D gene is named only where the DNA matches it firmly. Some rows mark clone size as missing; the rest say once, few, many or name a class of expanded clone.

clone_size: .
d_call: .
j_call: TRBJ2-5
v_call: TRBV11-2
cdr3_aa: CASSQESGWETQYF
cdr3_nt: TGTGCCAGCAGCCAAGAGTCCGGGTGGGAGACCCAGTACTTC

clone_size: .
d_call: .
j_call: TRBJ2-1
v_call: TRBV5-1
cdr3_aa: CASSRNRVGTQNEQFF
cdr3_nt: TGCGCCAGCAGCAGGAACAGGGTAGGGACCCAAAATGAGCAGTTCTTC

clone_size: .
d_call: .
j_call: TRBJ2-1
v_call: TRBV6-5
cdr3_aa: CASSYMPVSYNEQFF
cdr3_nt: TGTGCCAGCAGTTACATGCCGGTCTCCTACAATGAGCAGTTCTTC

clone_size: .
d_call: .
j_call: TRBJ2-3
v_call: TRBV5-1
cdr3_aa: CASSQPTGADTQYF
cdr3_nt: TGCGCCAGCAGCCAACCGACAGGAGCCGATACGCAGTATTTT

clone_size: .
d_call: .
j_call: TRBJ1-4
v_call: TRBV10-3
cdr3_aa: CAISPQIATNEKLFF
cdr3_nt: TGTGCCATCAGCCCACAGATTGCAACTAATGAAAAACTGTTTTTT

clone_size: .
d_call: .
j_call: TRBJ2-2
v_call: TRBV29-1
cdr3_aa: CSGGQLTTGELFF
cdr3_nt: TGCAGCGGGGGCCAGCTTACAACGGGGGAGCTGTTTTTT

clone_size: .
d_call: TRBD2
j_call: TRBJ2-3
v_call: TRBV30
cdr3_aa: CAFTVAGGPADTQYF
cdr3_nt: TGTGCCTTCACCGTAGCGGGAGGGCCAGCAGATACGCAGTATTTT

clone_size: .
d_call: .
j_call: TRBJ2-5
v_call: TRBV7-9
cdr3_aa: CASSLSGSSETQYF
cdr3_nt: TGTGCCAGCAGCTTAAGTGGGAGTTCGGAGACCCAGTACTTC

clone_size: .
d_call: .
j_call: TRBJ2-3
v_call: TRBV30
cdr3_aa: CAWTSLHTQYF
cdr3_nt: TGTGCCTGGACTTCCCTCCATACGCAGTATTTT

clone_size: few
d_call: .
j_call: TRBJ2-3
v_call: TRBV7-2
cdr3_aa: CASSLDQGTDTQYF
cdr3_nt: TGTGCCAGCAGCTTAGACCAGGGGACAGATACGCAGTATTTT

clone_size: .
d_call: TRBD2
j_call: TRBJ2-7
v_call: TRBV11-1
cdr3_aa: CASSLGLAGSYEQYF
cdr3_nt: TGTGCCAGCAGTCTCGGGCTAGCGGGATCCTACGAGCAGTACTTC

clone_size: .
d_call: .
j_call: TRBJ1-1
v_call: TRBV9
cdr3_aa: CASSRSQAVNTEAFF
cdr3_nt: TGTGCCAGCAGCCGGTCCCAGGCTGTAAACACTGAAGCTTTCTTT

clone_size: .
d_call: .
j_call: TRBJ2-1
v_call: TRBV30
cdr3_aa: CAWSSGYNEQFF
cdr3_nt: TGTGCCTGGAGTAGCGGGTACAATGAGCAGTTCTTC

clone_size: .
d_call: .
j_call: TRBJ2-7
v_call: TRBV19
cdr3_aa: CASSTHTQGYEQYF
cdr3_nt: TGTGCCAGTAGTACCCACACCCAGGGGTACGAGCAGTACTTC

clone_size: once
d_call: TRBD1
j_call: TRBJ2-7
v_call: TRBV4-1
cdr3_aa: CASSQDTGGYSYEQYF
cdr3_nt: TGCGCCAGCAGCCAAGACACAGGGGGCTACTCCTACGAGCAGTACTTC

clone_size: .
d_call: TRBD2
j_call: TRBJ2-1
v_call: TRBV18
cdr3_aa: CASSPGLVPNEQFF
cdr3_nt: TGTGCCAGCTCACCGGGACTAGTGCCCAATGAGCAGTTCTTC

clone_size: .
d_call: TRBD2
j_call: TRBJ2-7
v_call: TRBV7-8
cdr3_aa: CASSPGGPYEQYF
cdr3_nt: TGTGCCAGCAGCCCGGGAGGGCCCTACGAGCAGTACTTC

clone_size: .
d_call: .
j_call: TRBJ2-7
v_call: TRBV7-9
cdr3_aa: CASSLRELAYEQYF
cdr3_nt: TGTGCCAGCAGCTTAAGGGAGCTTGCCTACGAGCAGTACTTC

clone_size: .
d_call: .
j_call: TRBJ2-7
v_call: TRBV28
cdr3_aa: CAIQQTYEQYF
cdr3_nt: TGTGCCATCCAGCAGACCTACGAGCAGTACTTC

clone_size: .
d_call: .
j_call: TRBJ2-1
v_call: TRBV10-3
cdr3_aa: CAISEEEFNEQFF
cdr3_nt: TGTGCCATCAGTGAAGAGGAGTTCAATGAGCAGTTCTTC

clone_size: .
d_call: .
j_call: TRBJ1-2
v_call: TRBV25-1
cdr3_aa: CASSFRGSETYGYTF
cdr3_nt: TGTGCCAGCAGTTTCAGGGGCTCCGAGACCTATGGCTACACCTTC

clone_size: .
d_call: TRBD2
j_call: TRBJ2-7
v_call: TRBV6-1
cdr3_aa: CASSAGTSGGNSYEQYF
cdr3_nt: TGTGCCAGCAGTGCTGGGACTAGCGGGGGGAACTCCTACGAGCAGTACTTC

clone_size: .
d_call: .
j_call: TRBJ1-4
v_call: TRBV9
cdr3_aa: CASSVTATNEKLFF
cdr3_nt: TGTGCCAGCAGCGTTACTGCAACTAATGAAAAACTGTTTTTT